Listed below are T cell receptor beta chains from one sample, sequenced in a study of blood T cell repertoires in COVID-19. Clones were read by immunoSEQ multiplex PCR, and TCRdb kept only the in-frame ones, dropping some. Of about 180,000 clones listed, about 86% are singletons. Sequenced sample: peripheral blood. Every receptor here comes from a man in his 70s with active or convalescent COVID-19. Both conserved end residues are part of each CDR3. Each record gives: D gene, J gene, V gene, clone size, CDR3 protein, CDR3 DNA. D genes are given only for firm matches. Not all rows give a size; the values are once, few, many and, for expanded clones, a class.

- | TRBJ1-5 | TRBV6-1 | - | CASSERASLNQPQHF | TGTGCCAGCAGTGAAAGGGCTAGCCTAAATCAGCCCCAGCATTTT
TRBD1 | TRBJ2-7 | TRBV11-2 | - | CASSLDIVQGVGEQYF | TGTGCCAGCAGCTTAGATATTGTCCAGGGGGTAGGCGAGCAGTACTTC
- | TRBJ1-2 | TRBV7-2 | - | CASSLESVYTNYGYTF | TGTGCCAGCAGCTTAGAGTCAGTTTATACTAACTATGGCTACACCTTC
- | TRBJ2-3 | TRBV11-1 | - | CASSFRPGSQDTQYF | TGTGCCAGCAGCTTCCGCCCCGGGTCGCAGGATACGCAGTATTTT
- | TRBJ1-1 | TRBV19 | - | CASSIQRRVNTEAFF | TGTGCCAGTAGTATCCAACGGAGAGTGAACACTGAAGCTTTCTTT
- | TRBJ1-1 | TRBV18 | - | CASWEGQGGTEAFF | TGTGCCAGCTGGGAGGGGCAGGGCGGCACTGAAGCTTTCTTT
- | TRBJ1-5 | TRBV12-3/TRBV12-4 | - | CASARSEGQPQHF | TGTGCCAGCGCGAGGTCTGAGGGTCAGCCCCAGCATTTT
- | TRBJ1-5 | TRBV2 | - | CASRTDSNQPQHF | TGTGCCAGCCGGACAGATAGCAATCAGCCCCAGCATTTT
- | TRBJ2-7 | TRBV3-1/TRBV3-2 | - | CASSQKSGRSSYEQYF | TGTGCCAGCAGCCAAAAGTCAGGGAGGTCCAGCTACGAGCAGTACTTC
TRBD1 | TRBJ1-2 | TRBV13 | - | CASSLIPGQGPFNYGYTF | TGTGCCAGCAGCTTAATTCCGGGACAGGGCCCATTTAACTATGGCTACACCTTC
TRBD1 | TRBJ1-5 | TRBV6-5 | - | CASGGQGGQPQHF | TGTGCCAGCGGCGGACAGGGCGGGCAGCCCCAGCATTTT
- | TRBJ2-1 | TRBV23-1 | - | CASSPRFF | TGCGCCAGCAGTCCGAGGTTCTTC
TRBD1 | TRBJ2-7 | TRBV14 | few | CASSPPRQGRNYEQYF | TGTGCCAGCAGTCCGCCCCGACAGGGAAGAAACTACGAGCAGTACTTC
TRBD2 | TRBJ2-2 | TRBV19 | - | CASSSKLAGGPGTGELFF | TGTGCCAGTAGTAGTAAACTAGCGGGAGGGCCTGGCACCGGGGAGCTGTTTTTT
TRBD1 | TRBJ1-5 | TRBV19 | - | CASRDRDRVGNQPQHF | TGTGCCAGCCGGGACAGGGATCGAGTTGGCAATCAGCCCCAGCATTTT
TRBD1 | TRBJ1-4 | TRBV7-9 | - | CASSPGQDINEKLFF | TGTGCCAGCAGCCCAGGACAGGATATTAATGAAAAACTGTTTTTT
- | TRBJ2-1 | TRBV3-1/TRBV3-2 | - | CASSLVWRAANEQFF | TGTGCCAGCAGCCTCGTTTGGAGAGCCGCCAATGAGCAGTTCTTC
- | TRBJ2-5 | TRBV6-6 | - | CASSYGEPQETQYF | TGTGCCAGCAGTTACGGGGAGCCTCAAGAGACCCAGTACTTC
- | TRBJ1-1 | TRBV7-7 | - | CASSLSENTEAFF | TGTGCTAGCAGCTTATCAGAGAACACTGAAGCTTTCTTT
TRBD2 | TRBJ2-6 | TRBV28 | - | CASSPGLAGFSGANVLTF | TGTGCCAGCAGCCCCGGACTAGCGGGGTTCTCTGGGGCCAACGTCCTGACTTTC
- | TRBJ1-5 | TRBV2 | - | CASSVTQGPQPQHF | TGTGCCAGCAGTGTAACACAGGGTCCTCAGCCCCAGCATTTT
- | TRBJ2-5 | TRBV7-2 | once | CASSLLAMETQYF | TGTGCCAGCAGCTTACTCGCGATGGAGACCCAGTACTTC
TRBD1 | TRBJ2-5 | TRBV10-3 | - | CAIRGQGQETQYF | TGTGCCATCAGGGGACAGGGGCAAGAGACCCAGTACTTC
- | TRBJ2-5 | TRBV20-1 | - | CSAIDSRETQYF | TGCAGTGCTATTGACTCCCGGGAGACCCAGTACTTC
- | TRBJ2-1 | TRBV28 | few | CAGSERDKWNEQFF | TGTGCCGGCAGCGAGAGGGACAAGTGGAATGAGCAGTTCTTC
TRBD2 | TRBJ2-5 | TRBV6-2/TRBV6-3 | - | CASSYSGQRGFRETQYF | TGTGCCAGCAGTTACTCGGGCCAGCGGGGTTTCCGGGAGACCCAGTACTTC
- | TRBJ2-7 | TRBV29-1 | - | CSVTCISCSYEQYF | TGCAGCGTGACATGCATAAGTTGCTCCTACGAGCAGTACTTC
TRBD1 | TRBJ1-1 | TRBV5-4 | - | CASIPDRGTEAFF | TGTGCCAGCATCCCGGACAGGGGTACTGAAGCTTTCTTT
TRBD1 | TRBJ1-4 | TRBV11-2 | - | CASSSPGQGDEKLFF | TGTGCCAGCAGCTCCCCGGGACAGGGAGATGAAAAACTGTTTTTT
TRBD1 | TRBJ1-3 | TRBV5-1 | once | CASSLRGTVDLSGNTIYF | TGCGCCAGCAGCCTCAGAGGGACAGTGGACCTCTCTGGAAACACCATATATTTT
TRBD2 | TRBJ2-2 | TRBV6-6 | - | CASSGTSGSWELFF | TGTGCCAGCAGCGGGACTAGCGGGAGCTGGGAGCTGTTTTTT
- | TRBJ2-5 | TRBV6-2/TRBV6-3 | - | CASSAGSPGAQYF | TGTGCCAGCAGCGCCGGGTCCCCGGGGGCCCAGTACTTC
TRBD1 | TRBJ2-5 | TRBV7-2 | once | CASSYRTGQRETQYF | TGTGCCAGCAGCTACCGGACAGGCCAACGGGAGACCCAGTACTTC
TRBD1 | TRBJ2-5 | TRBV5-4 | - | CASSLDRGNQETQYF | TGTGCCAGCAGCTTGGACAGGGGAAATCAAGAGACCCAGTACTTC
- | TRBJ1-1 | TRBV9 | - | CASSANREGEAFF | TGTGCCAGCAGCGCGAACAGGGAGGGTGAAGCTTTCTTT
- | TRBJ2-1 | TRBV28 | once | CASSFETKKFF | TGTGCCAGCAGTTTTGAGACAAAGAAATTCTTC
- | TRBJ1-5 | TRBV10-2 | - | CASSESTGGRNQPQHF | TGCGCCAGCAGTGAGTCTACTGGGGGCCGCAATCAGCCCCAGCATTTT
- | TRBJ1-1 | TRBV10-3 | few | CAISAGGAREAFF | TGTGCCATCAGTGCCGGCGGGGCTAGGGAAGCTTTCTTT
TRBD2 | TRBJ2-3 | TRBV3-1/TRBV3-2 | - | CASSRLALAGGQDTQYF | TGTGCCAGCAGCCGATTAGCCCTAGCGGGAGGGCAAGATACGCAGTATTTT
- | TRBJ2-7 | TRBV6-5 | few | CASRGAATSWWEQYF | TGTGCCAGCAGGGGGGCGGCTACCTCGTGGTGGGAGCAGTACTTC
TRBD1 | TRBJ1-2 | TRBV6-2/TRBV6-3 | - | CASSYYRGSGYTF | TGTGCCAGCAGTTACTACAGGGGCAGTGGCTACACCTTC
- | TRBJ1-2 | TRBV13 | - | CASSPREGISGYTF | TGTGCCAGCAGCCCCCGGGAGGGGATAAGCGGCTACACCTTC
- | TRBJ1-3 | TRBV28 | once | CASSSLRTAYSSGNTIYF | TGTGCCAGCAGTTCCCTAAGGACAGCATATTCCTCTGGAAACACCATATATTTT
TRBD1 | TRBJ2-1 | TRBV7-8 | - | CASSQGVNEQFF | TGTGCCAGCAGCCAGGGGGTCAATGAGCAGTTCTTC
- | TRBJ2-7 | TRBV24-1 | once | CATSDRTATYEQYF | TGTGCCACCAGTGATCGGACAGCTACCTACGAGCAGTACTTC
TRBD1 | TRBJ1-3 | TRBV6-5 | - | CASSYDRGSGNTIYF | TGTGCCAGCAGCTACGACAGGGGCTCTGGAAACACCATATATTTT
- | TRBJ1-2 | TRBV7-2 | - | CASSLRGGWSGYTF | TGTGCCAGCAGCTTACGGGGGGGTTGGTCTGGCTACACCTTC
- | TRBJ1-5 | TRBV12-2 | - | CASRLTPGTGVPYSNQPQHF | TGTGCAAGTCGCTTAACCCCCGGGACAGGGGTCCCCTATAGCAATCAGCCCCAGCATTTT
- | TRBJ2-2 | TRBV6-5 | - | CASNSAADTGELFF | TGTGCCAGCAATAGCGCAGCCGACACCGGGGAGCTGTTTTTT
TRBD1 | TRBJ2-7 | TRBV10-3 | - | CAISDGTGKGKGYEQYF | TGTGCCATCAGTGACGGGACAGGGAAAGGGAAGGGCTACGAGCAGTACTTC
- | TRBJ1-3 | TRBV18 | - | CASSPPRPPDSGNTIYF | TGTGCCAGCTCACCACCGCGGCCGCCGGACTCTGGAAACACCATATATTTT
- | TRBJ1-5 | TRBV30 | - | CAWSFGGPDNQPQHF | TGTGCCTGGAGTTTCGGGGGGCCTGACAATCAGCCCCAGCATTTT
- | TRBJ1-2 | TRBV18 | once | CASSPQWGRVNYGYTF | TGTGCCAGCTCGCCTCAATGGGGGCGGGTCAACTATGGCTACACCTTC
TRBD1 | TRBJ1-1 | TRBV5-1 | few | CASSGAGGAGTEAFF | TGCGCCAGCAGCGGTGCAGGGGGCGCGGGCACTGAAGCTTTCTTT
TRBD1 | TRBJ1-1 | TRBV29-1 | - | CSVATGDTEAFF | TGCAGCGTGGCGACAGGGGACACTGAAGCTTTCTTT
- | TRBJ2-1 | TRBV7-2 | once | CASSLDWAGGYSNEQFF | TGTGCCAGCAGCTTAGATTGGGCTGGCGGGTACAGCAATGAGCAGTTCTTC
TRBD2 | TRBJ2-1 | TRBV7-9 | - | CASSSPRRLAGKRNEQFF | TGTGCCAGCAGCTCCCCTAGAAGACTAGCGGGAAAGCGGAATGAGCAGTTCTTC